These 14 T cell receptor beta chains were all obtained from the same sample, sequenced in a study of T-cell reconstitution after alpha-beta-depleted transplantation in children. It was with unique molecular identifiers that the TCRbeta library was prepared. TCRdb passed the PCR reads through MiXCR, listing each CDR3 protein once. Of 300,000 to 350,000 distinct CDR3 sequences in the sample, 15% to 20% were seen once. This sample comprised PBMCs, mostly from graft donor cells, obtained 360 days after TCRalphabeta/CD19-depleted stem cell transplant. The receptor source for this set is a male patient between 2 and 10 years old who had a stem cell transplant for acute lymphoblastic leukemia, so the T cells may come from the graft donor.

This clonotype was counted between two and nine times. V is TRBV3-1 and J is TRBJ2-7; TRBD2 aligns across 10 bases. Germline V lookup: CDR1 LGHDT, CDR2 YNNKEL (reference sequence). V was clipped by 4 bases and J by 2 bases; unmatched bases: 11. CDR3 size: 17 residues. The DNA for the CDR3 is TGTGCCAGCAGCCCCCGTAGGGCTAGCGGGAGAGCCTACGAGCAGTACTTC. Translation gives CASSPRRASGRAYEQYF.

This clonotype was seen a handful of times. The V and J genes are TRBV7-9 and TRBJ1-6; D may be TRBD1 (5 bases). Germline CDR1 is SEHNR and CDR2 is FQNEAQ (reference sequence). The CDR3 runs 14 residues. V was clipped by 2 bases and J by 8 bases, with 10 bases between them. The CDR3 DNA reads as TGTGCCAGCAGCTTACAGGGAACCTATTCACCCCTCCACTTT. Protein sequence: CASSLQGTYSPLHF. The whole variable domain, remainder taken from reference TRBV7-9 and TRBJ1-6, is DTGVSQNPRHKITKRGQNVTFRCDPISEHNRLYWYRQTLGQGPEFLTYFQNEAQLEKSRLLSDRFSAERPKGSFSTLEIQRTEQGDSAMYLCASSLQGTYSPLHFGNGTRLTVT.

This clonotype has ten or more counts. This chain uses TRBV4-3 with TRBJ2-7; TRBD2 might be the D (8 bases). V lost 1 base, J lost 3 bases, and 22 bases lay in between. The CDR3 has 18 amino acids. CDR1 LGHNA and CDR2 YSLEER come from the germline V gene. CDR3 in DNA: TGCGCCAGCAGCCAAGGCCAGCAGGGGGGACTAGGCCTCTACGAGCAGTACTTC. Translated: CASSQGQQGGLGLYEQYF.

The sample holds a few counts of this clonotype. J is TRBJ1-6 and V is TRBV7-2; a weak D match, TRBD1 (5 bases). Germline loops: CDR1 SGHTA, CDR2 FQGNSA. The CDR3 has 16 amino acids. Trimming cost V 5 bases and J 5 bases, with 16 bases left between them. CDR3 nucleotide sequence: TGTGCCAGCAGCCCCCTCCCGGGACCTAATAATTCACCCCTCCACTTT. Translating it yields CASSPLPGPNNSPLHF.

The chain couples TRBV7-9 to TRBJ2-2, with D maybe TRBD2 (6 bases). The CDR3 consists of 15 residues. V gave up 3 bases and J gave up 0 bases, with 8 bases separating them. Germline V gene data show CDR1 as SEHNR and CDR2 as FQNEAQ (reference sequence). The CDR3, as DNA: TGTGCCAGCAGCTTCGGACTAACGAACACCGGGGAGCTGTTTTTT. Protein: CASSFGLTNTGELFF.

This clonotype was detected ten times or more. The CDR3 region has the DNA TGTGCCAGCAGCTCGGACACCAATGAGCAGTTCTTC. Translated, it gives CASSSDTNEQFF. This chain uses TRBV9 with TRBJ2-1; D is perhaps TRBD1 (5 bases). Germline V gene sequence: CDR1 SGDLS, CDR2 YYNGEE. This CDR3 comprises 12 residues. Trimming cost V 4 bases and J 6 bases, with 8 bases left between them. Combining the CDR3 with reference TRBV9 and TRBJ2-1 gives the whole variable domain DSGVTQTPKHLITATGQRVTLRCSPRSGDLSVYWYQQSLDQGLQFLIQYYNGEERAKGNILERFSAQQFPDLHSELNLSSLELGDSALYFCASSSDTNEQFFGPGTRLTVL.

The chain is built from TRBV2 and TRBJ2-3; D may correspond to TRBD1 or TRBD2 (6 bases each). The CDR3 is 15 residues long. Trimming cost V 10 bases and J 6 bases, with 23 bases left between them. Germline assignment: CDR1 SNHLY and CDR2 FYNNEI. Written as DNA, the CDR3 is TGTGCCACACCGACTAGGGCCAGGGGCGGGGATACGCAGTATTTT. It encodes CATPTRARGGDTQYF.

V is TRBV30 and J is TRBJ2-3, with 7 bases aligning to TRBD1. CDR1 is GTSNPN and CDR2 is SVGIG in the germline V gene (reference sequence). The J segment lost 4 bases and the V segment lost 1 base, leaving 2 bases of the junction unmatched. CDR3 size: 13 residues. The CDR3 loop reads CAWSGTGPDTQYF. As DNA, the CDR3 is TGTGCCTGGAGTGGGACAGGTCCAGATACGCAGTATTTT.

The chain links TRBV20-1 to TRBJ2-5; 12 positions match TRBD2. The germline gives CDR1 DFQATT, CDR2 SNEGSKA (reference sequence). V gave up 5 bases and J gave up 1 base; unmatched junction bases: 2. The CDR3 runs to 14 residues. The CDR3 here is CSAGGLAGQETQYF. The CDR3 coding sequence is TGCAGTGCTGGGGGACTAGCGGGCCAAGAGACCCAGTACTTC.

This clonotype was detected many times. This sequence joins TRBV28 and TRBJ2-7; TRBD1 agrees at 7 bases. The germline CDR1 and CDR2 sequences are MDHEN and SYDVKM. Losses at the gene ends were 6 bases for V and 2 bases for J; bases not matched to a gene: 10. This CDR3 comprises 15 residues. The CDR3: CASRVKTGTAYEQYF. The DNA for the CDR3 is TGTGCCAGCAGGGTGAAAACCGGGACAGCCTACGAGCAGTACTTC.

A few counts support this clonotype. One junction end does not reproduce the germline sequence, and a read error may be involved. The CDR3 protein is CASSLVLGSDTQYF. The CDR3, as DNA: TGTGCTAGCAGCTTAGTCCTAGGGTCGGATACGCAGTATTTT. The gene calls are TRBV7-7 and TRBJ2-3; D is unresolved. The germline CDR1 and CDR2 sequences are SSHAT and FNYEAQ (reference sequence). CDR3 length: 14 residues.

There are a few counts of this clonotype. The chain carries TRBV29-1 and TRBJ1-4, with 10 nucleotides matching TRBD1. V shed 6 bases and J 5 bases; nucleotides not matched to a gene: 3. The CDR3 is 13 residues long. In germline, CDR1 is SQVTM, CDR2 ANQGSEA. The CDR3 coding sequence is TGCAGCGTGGGGACAGGGGCCAATGAAAAACTGTTTTTT. It yields the protein CSVGTGANEKLFF.

At least ten counts were recorded for this clonotype. The J gene is TRBJ2-1, the V gene TRBV11-2; D gene uncertain. The CDR3 is 12 residues long. V lost 5 bases and J 10 bases, leaving 12 bases between the germline ends. The germline gives CDR1 SGHAT, CDR2 FQNNGV. CDR3 DNA: TGTGCCAGCAGCCCGAAATTAGACGAGCAGTTCTTC. Its translation is CASSPKLDEQFF.

The chain uses TRBV12-3 or TRBV12-4 and TRBJ2-5; 9 bases are a match to TRBD1. The V and J ends lost 10 bases and 0 bases, in that order; junction bases with no gene match: 6. This CDR3 spans 14 amino acids. The CDR3 loop is CATWTGDYQETQYF. The DNA for the CDR3 is TGTGCCACCTGGACAGGGGATTACCAAGAGACCCAGTACTTC.